This T cell receptor (beta chain) is from a study of Ad26.COV2.S vaccination and SARS-CoV-2 variants. Whole-study findings and limits: Recipients of either vaccine or placebo displayed similar breadth of non-spike TCRs. In TCR breadth and depth analyses, total T cell responses may have been underestimated.

Assay used: immunoSEQ multiplex PCR; TCRdb lists only in-frame clones, some missing. Of roughly 350,000 clones in the sample, roughly nine tenths were seen once. As concerns this clone: Antigen: not known.

The CDR3 extends over 16 amino acids. V was clipped by 6 bases and J by 0 bases; unmatched bases: 6. Per the germline V gene, CDR1 is SGHDN and CDR2 is FVKESK. Treatment indicated: 19 received Ad26.COV2.S at low or high dose, single or two shots; 5 received placebo; per-sample allocation not given. On day 63 after the first injection, vaccine and placebo recipients gave samples. The chain combines TRBV14 with TRBJ2-1; TRBD2 aligns across 9 bases. The receptor was derived from a person between 18 and 59 years old who received the Ad26.COV2.S COVID-19 vaccine or a placebo. Sequencing used peripheral blood, obtained in a trial of Ad26.COV2.S vaccine versus placebo. The CDR3: CASSRAGGSSYNEQFF. The CDR3 region has the DNA TGTGCCAGCAGTAGAGCGGGGGGCAGCTCCTACAATGAGCAGTTCTTC.